The present T cell receptor (beta chain) was sequenced within a study of shared clonotypes between healthy human individuals. Across the whole study: Sampling drew on donors who were a couple of women and a few men aged 18 to 49. Findings and caveats of the study: Among donors, clonotype sharing was expected to be affected by sequencing depth.

This clone was seen once. Its antigen is unidentified. TCRdb's table, derived via immunoSEQ multiplex PCR, lists solely in-frame clones and lacks some. The sample lists about 470,000 clones; 79% were seen once. Per the germline V gene, CDR1 is LNHNV and CDR2 is YYDKDF (reference sequence). The germline V and J ends were trimmed by 1 base and 1 base, with 2 bases remaining between them. The CDR3 is 13 residues long. The TCR was taken from a woman in her forties in good health. Some clones in this sample may be carry-over from other donors' samples. The sequenced material came from PBMCs. V gene TRBV15 combines with J gene TRBJ1-5; D unclear. The CDR3 here is CATSRGSNQPQHF. In nucleotides, the CDR3 is TGTGCCACCAGCAGAGGGAGCAATCAGCCCCAGCATTTT.